The 22 T cell receptor beta chains presented below share a single source sample, sequenced in a study of T cell responses to AZD1222 COVID-19 vaccine. Sequenced by immunoSEQ multiplex PCR; TCRdb stores in-frame clones only, minus some. This sample has around 100,000 clones, with around 82% found just once. The specimen was peripheral blood, collected on day 0 of AZD1222 vaccination. The receptors come from an adult in good health.

The chain is built from TRBV18 and TRBJ1-3; weak D call: TRBD1 (6 bases). Trimming stripped 5 bases from V and 0 bases from J, with 11 bases between. CDR1 is KGHSH and CDR2 is LQKENI in the germline V gene. CDR3 size: 15 residues. CDR3 bases: TGTGCCAGCTCATGGGACACTAGCTCTGGAAACACCATATATTTT. Amino acids: CASSWDTSSGNTIYF. Combining the CDR3 with reference TRBV18 and TRBJ1-3 gives the whole variable domain NAGVMQNPRHLVRRRGQEARLRCSPMKGHSHVYWYRQLPEEGLKFMVYLQKENIIDESGMPKERFSAEFPKEGPSILRIQQVVRGDSAAYFCASSWDTSSGNTIYFGEGSWLTVV.

On this clone itself: Other DNA variants within this sample encode the same CDR3. The chain couples TRBV7-9 to TRBJ1-2; 7 nucleotides match TRBD1. The CDR3 contains 13 residues. Trimming cost V 3 bases and J 2 bases; bases outside gene matches: 0. Germline CDR1 reads SEHNR; CDR2 reads FQNEAQ (reference sequence). CDR3: CASSLGQNYGYTF. The DNA for the CDR3 is TGTGCCAGCAGCTTGGGACAGAACTATGGCTACACCTTC. The full variable domain, with the rest looked up from reference TRBV7-9 and TRBJ1-2, is DTGVSQNPRHKITKRGQNVTFRCDPISEHNRLYWYRQTLGQGPEFLTYFQNEAQLEKSRLLSDRFSAERPKGSFSTLEIQRTEQGDSAMYLCASSLGQNYGYTFGSGTRLTVV.

This clone was recorded once. The chain has TRBV27 and TRBJ1-2, with unresolved D. The germline V gene encodes CDR1 MNHEY and CDR2 SMNVEV (reference sequence). This CDR3 region has 13 residues. V dropped 5 bases and J dropped 4 bases, with 11 bases sitting between them. Here the CDR3 reads CASSATVLYGYTF. The CDR3 DNA is TGTGCCAGCAGTGCCACAGTGCTCTATGGCTACACCTTC.

This chain links TRBV18 with TRBJ1-2; D call uncertain. V was trimmed by 8 bases and J by 8 bases, leaving 18 bases between them. The CDR3 loop spans 13 amino acids. The germline V gene encodes CDR1 KGHSH and CDR2 LQKENI. The CDR3 coding sequence is TGTGCCAGCCGGGGTATCCAAGGCGCGGGCTACACCTTC. This translates into CASRGIQGAGYTF.

The chain combines TRBV30 with TRBJ1-2; 8 bases fit TRBD1. This CDR3 is built from 13 residues. V was pared by 3 bases and J by 3 bases, with 3 bases of the junction left unmatched. Germline-derived CDR1 and CDR2 are GTSNPN and SVGIG (reference sequence). The CDR3 reads CAWRAGGDYGYTF. The CDR3 nucleotides are TGTGCCTGGAGAGCAGGGGGCGACTATGGCTACACCTTC.

The V gene is TRBV6-2 or TRBV6-3, the J gene TRBJ2-2, with D tentatively TRBD2 (5 bases). Germline V CDR1 and CDR2: MNHEY, SVGEGT. Trimming pared 2 bases from V and 1 base from J, leaving 14 bases between. The CDR3 runs to 17 residues. DNA for the CDR3: TGTGCCAGCAGTTACATGGCGGACGGGGAGAACACCGGGGAGCTGTTTTTT. Translated, it gives CASSYMADGENTGELFF.

This clone was detected ten times or more. This CDR3 reads CASSIEPGSGPDTQYF. The CDR3 DNA sequence: TGTGCCAGTAGTATAGAGCCAGGGAGCGGACCAGATACGCAGTATTTT. J is TRBJ2-3 and V is TRBV19; D is possibly TRBD1 or TRBD2 (5 bases each). Germline CDR1 is LNHDA and CDR2 is SQIVND (reference sequence). The V end was cut by 0 bases, the J end by 4 bases, with 14 bases between. This CDR3 has 16 residues.

The rearrangement links TRBV5-1 to TRBJ1-4, with D perhaps TRBD1 (6 bases). The CDR3 is 18 residues long. Trimming left V 5 bases short and J 8 bases short, with 28 bases between. Per the germline V gene, CDR1 is SGHRS and CDR2 is YFSETQ. The CDR3 region is CASSDRRVRAATGEKLFF. As DNA, the CDR3 is TGCGCCAGCAGTGACAGGCGCGTTCGGGCCGCGACTGGGGAAAAACTGTTTTTT.

The chain employs TRBV27 and TRBJ1-4; D call uncertain. The V end lost 4 bases, the J end lost 7 bases, and 16 bases lay between the germline ends. This CDR3 has 15 amino acids. The germline V gene encodes CDR1 MNHEY and CDR2 SMNVEV (reference sequence). The CDR3 is CASSYRPLGGEKLFF. CDR3 nucleotides: TGTGCCAGCAGTTACCGTCCCCTAGGAGGTGAAAAACTGTTTTTT.

The chain is built from TRBV6-1 and TRBJ1-6; no reliable D call. Trimming stripped 0 bases from V and 7 bases from J, with 7 bases between. CDR1 and CDR2 from the germline V gene are MNHNS and SASEGT. The CDR3 runs to 14 residues. CDR3 nucleotides: TGTGCCAGCAGTGAAGCTAGTCAAAATTCACCCCTCCACTTT. This codes for CASSEASQNSPLHF.

The chain has TRBV19 and TRBJ1-2; D is undetermined. The CDR3 totals 15 residues. The germline gives CDR1 LNHDA, CDR2 SQIVND (reference sequence). Trimming removed 6 bases from V and 2 bases from J, with 16 bases in between. This CDR3 reads CASSTRRRPNYGYTF. The CDR3 coding sequence is TGTGCCAGTAGCACGAGACGGAGACCCAACTATGGCTACACCTTC. Full variable domain (remainder filled in from reference TRBV19 and TRBJ1-2): DGGITQSPKYLFRKEGQNVTLSCEQNLNHDAMYWYRQDPGQGLRLIYYSQIVNDFQKGDIAEGYSVSREKKESFPLTVTSAQKNPTAFYLCASSTRRRPNYGYTFGSGTRLTVV.

J is TRBJ1-2 and V is TRBV2; 8 positions agree with TRBD1. This CDR3 contains 13 residues. Trimming at V came to 2 bases and at J to 8 bases, leaving 4 bases not matched to a gene. Germline CDR1 and CDR2: SNHLY and FYNNEI. CDR3 nucleotide sequence: TGTGCCAGCAGTGAACAGGGGGCGGAAGGCTACACCTTC. Encoded protein: CASSEQGAEGYTF.

This chain joins TRBV6-5 and TRBJ2-1, with D possibly TRBD2 on 5 matching bases. The CDR3 is 15 amino acids. V shed 4 bases and J shed 5 bases, with 15 bases lying between them. Germline lookup yields CDR1 MNHEY and CDR2 SVGAGI. The CDR3 sequence is CASSSAQDGNNEQFF. CDR3 DNA: TGTGCCAGCAGTTCTGCCCAGGACGGGAACAATGAGCAGTTCTTC.

The chain uses TRBV11-1 and TRBJ2-2; D call uncertain. This CDR3 has 13 amino acids. V lost 5 bases and J 7 bases, leaving 11 bases between the germline ends. Germline V CDR1 and CDR2: SGHAT, FQDESV (reference sequence). The CDR3 is CASSLRPRGELFF. The CDR3 DNA reads as TGTGCCAGCAGCCTCAGGCCCCGCGGGGAGCTGTTTTTT. Variable domain in full (rest from reference TRBV11-1 and TRBJ2-2): EAEVAQSPRYKITEKSQAVAFWCDPISGHATLYWYRQILGQGPELLVQFQDESVVDDSQLPKDRFSAERLKGVDSTLKIQPAELGDSAMYLCASSLRPRGELFFGEGSRLTVL.

The chain has TRBV7-8 and TRBJ1-5; D gene ambiguous. The ends were cut back, 2 bases at V and 0 bases at J, with 11 bases in the middle. The length of the CDR3 is 16 residues. Per germline, CDR1 SGHVS and CDR2 FQNEAQ. CDR3 residues: CASSLNPPSSNQPQHF. In DNA form, the CDR3 reads TGTGCCAGCAGCTTAAACCCCCCGAGTAGCAATCAGCCCCAGCATTTT. Filled out from reference TRBV7-8 and TRBJ1-5, the complete variable domain reads GAGVSQSPRYKVAKRGQDVALRCDPISGHVSLFWYQQALGQGPEFLTYFQNEAQLDKSGLPSDRFFAERPEGSVSTLKIQRTQQEDSAVYLCASSLNPPSSNQPQHFGDGTRLSIL.

The chain joins TRBV7-9 to TRBJ1-4; 7 bases line up with TRBD1. The ends lost 5 bases at V and 7 bases at J; junction bases unmatched: 13. Germline CDR1 is SEHNR and CDR2 is FQNEAQ (reference sequence). The CDR3 consists of 16 residues. CDR3 DNA sequence: TGTGCCAGCAGCCAGGGGGATGAGGGTAGAGCTGAAAAACTGTTTTTT. Amino acid sequence: CASSQGDEGRAEKLFF.

This clone was observed a single time. The chain links TRBV5-1 to TRBJ2-3; unclear D gene. The CDR3 has 13 amino acids. Germline V gene data show CDR1 as SGHRS and CDR2 as YFSETQ. V lost 3 bases to trimming and J lost 0 bases, with 5 bases between them. CDR3 loop: CASSSDSTDTQYF. CDR3 sequence (DNA): TGCGCCAGCAGCTCCGACAGCACAGATACGCAGTATTTT.

The table lists this clone with a few counts. The chain has TRBV18 and TRBJ1-3; 9 bases fit TRBD1. This CDR3 is 15 amino acids long. J gave up 7 bases and V 2 bases, and 6 bases lay outside the gene matches. Germline CDR1 is KGHSH and CDR2 is LQKENI. The CDR3 region has the DNA TGTGCCAGCTCACCAGGACAGGGGAATAGGAACACCATATATTTT. Residues: CASSPGQGNRNTIYF.

V usage is TRBV4-2 and J usage is TRBJ1-1; 8 nucleotides line up with TRBD1. Unmatched junction bases numbered 11, after V lost 4 bases and J lost 4 bases. The CDR3 spans 16 residues. CDR1 is LGHNA, CDR2 YNFKEQ, per germline. The CDR3 sequence is CASSRTDRVFGTEAFF. The CDR3 nucleotides read TGTGCCAGCAGCCGAACGGACAGGGTATTCGGCACTGAAGCTTTCTTT.

The rearrangement joins TRBV16 to TRBJ1-6; no reliable D call. Germline values: CDR1 KGHSY, CDR2 FQNENV. The CDR3 spans 15 residues. With 0 bases removed from V and 7 bases from J, the gap between germline ends came to 10 bases. For the CDR3, the DNA is TGTGCCAGCAGCCAATCCACAGTGCGGAATTCACCCCTCCACTTT. Encoded protein: CASSQSTVRNSPLHF. The full variable domain, with the rest looked up from reference TRBV16 and TRBJ1-6, is GEEVAQTPKHLVRGEGQKAKLYCAPIKGHSYVFWYQQVLKNEFKFLISFQNENVFDETGMPKERFSAKCLPNSPCSLEIQATKLEDSAVYFCASSQSTVRNSPLHFGNGTRLTVT.

This clone was found once. The chain combines TRBV18 with TRBJ2-1; 13 nucleotides agree with TRBD2. CDR1 is KGHSH and CDR2 is LQKENI in the germline V gene. Germline trimming cut 1 base from V and 6 bases from J; bases unmatched to any gene: 9. This CDR3 comprises 18 residues. The CDR3 region has the DNA TGTGCCAGCTCACCACTCGGACTAGCGGGAGCGGGGAGCAATGAGCAGTTCTTC. Protein: CASSPLGLAGAGSNEQFF.

V usage is TRBV11-3 and J usage is TRBJ2-7; 11 nucleotides agree with TRBD1. With 5 bases clipped from V and 2 bases from J, the junction kept 2 bases outside the gene matches. The V gene's germline CDR1 is SGHNT and CDR2 YENEEA. The length of the CDR3 is 14 residues. For the CDR3, the DNA is TGTGCCAGCAGCACGGGACAGGGGGCCTACGAGCAGTACTTC. It codes for CASSTGQGAYEQYF.